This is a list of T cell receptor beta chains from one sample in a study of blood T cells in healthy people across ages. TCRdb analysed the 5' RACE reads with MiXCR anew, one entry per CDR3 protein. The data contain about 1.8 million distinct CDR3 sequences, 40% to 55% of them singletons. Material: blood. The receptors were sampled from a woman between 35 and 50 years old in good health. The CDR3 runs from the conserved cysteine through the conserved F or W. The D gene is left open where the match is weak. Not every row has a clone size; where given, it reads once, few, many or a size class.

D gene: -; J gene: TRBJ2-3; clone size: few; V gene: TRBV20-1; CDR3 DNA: TGCAGTGCTGTCGGGGTCGGCACAGATACGCAGTATTTT; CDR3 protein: CSAVGVGTDTQYF
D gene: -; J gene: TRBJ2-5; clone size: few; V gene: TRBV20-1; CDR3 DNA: TGCAGTGCTAGGGATTTCGGGGCCAGGGCAGGGGTAGAGACCCAGTACTTC; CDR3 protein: CSARDFGARAGVETQYF
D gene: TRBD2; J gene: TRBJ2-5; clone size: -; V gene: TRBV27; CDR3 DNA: TGTGCCAGCAGTTCACGGACTAGCGGGGGAAGGGAGACCCAGTACTTC; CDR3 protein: CASSSRTSGGRETQYF
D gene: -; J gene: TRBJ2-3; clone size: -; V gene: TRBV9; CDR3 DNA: TGTGCCAGCAGCGGCACGGGAGCGTGGGTAGATACGCAGTATTTT; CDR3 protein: CASSGTGAWVDTQYF
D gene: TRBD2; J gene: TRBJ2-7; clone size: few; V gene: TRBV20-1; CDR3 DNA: TGCAGTGCTAGAGATGTAGGACTAGCGGGGGGGGCAGCCTACGAGCAGTACTTC; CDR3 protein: CSARDVGLAGGAAYEQYF
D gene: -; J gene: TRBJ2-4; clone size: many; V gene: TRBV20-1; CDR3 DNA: TGCAGTGCTAGTAAGGACAGCACAAACATTCAGTACTTC; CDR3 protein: CSASKDSTNIQYF
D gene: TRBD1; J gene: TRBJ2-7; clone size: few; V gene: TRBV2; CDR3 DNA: TGTGCCAGCAGTGCGAACAGGGGGTCCTACGAGCAGTACTTC; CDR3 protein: CASSANRGSYEQYF
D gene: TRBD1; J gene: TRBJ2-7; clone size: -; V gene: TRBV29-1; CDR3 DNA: TGCAGCGTTCCCGGGACAGGCGGCTACGAGCAGTACTTC; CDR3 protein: CSVPGTGGYEQYF
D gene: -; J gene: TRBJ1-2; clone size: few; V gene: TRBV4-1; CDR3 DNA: TGCGCCAGCAGCCAAGGAGCACATGAATATGGCTACACCTTC; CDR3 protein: CASSQGAHEYGYTF
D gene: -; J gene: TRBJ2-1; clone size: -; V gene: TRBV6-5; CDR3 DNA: TGTGCCAGCAGTTCCGAACTAGCAGCGGTCGATGAGCAGTTCTTC; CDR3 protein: CASSSELAAVDEQFF
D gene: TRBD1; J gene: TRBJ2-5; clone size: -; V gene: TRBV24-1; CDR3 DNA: TGTGCCACCAGTGATACCGGGACAGGTCTCCAAGAGACCCAGTACTTC; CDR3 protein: CATSDTGTGLQETQYF
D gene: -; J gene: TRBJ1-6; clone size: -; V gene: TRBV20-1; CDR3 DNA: TGCAGTGCTAGCGCCGCAGGGGTCTTCAATTCACCCCTCCACTTT; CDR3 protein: CSASAAGVFNSPLHF
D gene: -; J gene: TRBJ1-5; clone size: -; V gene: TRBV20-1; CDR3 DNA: TGCAGTGCCAGACCGGGACCGGGGGGAAATCAGCCCCAGCATTTT; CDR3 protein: CSARPGPGGNQPQHF
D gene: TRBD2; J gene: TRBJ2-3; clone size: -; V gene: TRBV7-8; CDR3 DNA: TGTGCCAGCAGCCCAAAAACCGGGACTAGCGGGGGAACAGATACGCGGTATTTT; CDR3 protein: CASSPKTGTSGGTDTRYF
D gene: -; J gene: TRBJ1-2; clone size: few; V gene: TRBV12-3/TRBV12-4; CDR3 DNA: TGTGCCAGCAGTTTTGACCAAAATGGCTACACCTTC; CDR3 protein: CASSFDQNGYTF
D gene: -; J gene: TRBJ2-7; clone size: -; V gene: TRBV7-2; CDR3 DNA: TGTGCCAGCAGCTCCCCCCCCGCGGGTGAACAAGCCCAGTACTTC; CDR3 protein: CASSSPPAGEQAQYF
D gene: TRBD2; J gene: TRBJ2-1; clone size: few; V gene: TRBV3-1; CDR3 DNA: TGTGCCAGCAGCCAAGAGACGGGGGGCTACAATGAGCAGTTCTTC; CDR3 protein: CASSQETGGYNEQFF
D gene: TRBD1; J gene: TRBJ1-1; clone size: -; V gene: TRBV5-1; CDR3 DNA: TGCGCCAGCAGCTGGGGACAGGTCACCACTGAAGCTTTCTTT; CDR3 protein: CASSWGQVTTEAFF
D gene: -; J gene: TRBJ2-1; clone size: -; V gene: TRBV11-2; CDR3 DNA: TGTGCCAGCAGCCTCGCGTCCAGGGTCTACAATGAGCAGTTCTTC; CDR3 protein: CASSLASRVYNEQFF
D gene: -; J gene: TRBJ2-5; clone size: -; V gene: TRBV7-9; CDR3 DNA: TGTGCCAGCAGCTTAGGACAGTCCACAAAGTACCAAGAGACCCAGTACTTC; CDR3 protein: CASSLGQSTKYQETQYF
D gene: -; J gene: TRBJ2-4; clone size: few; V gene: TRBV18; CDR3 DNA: TGTGCCAGCTCACCACCGGGTTCAGGACAAAGCAAAAACATTCAGTACTTC; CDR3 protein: CASSPPGSGQSKNIQYF
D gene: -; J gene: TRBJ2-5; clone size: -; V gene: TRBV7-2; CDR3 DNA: TGTGCCAGCAGCTTAGGGCTTCGGCGCGAGACCCAGTACTTC; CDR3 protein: CASSLGLRRETQYF
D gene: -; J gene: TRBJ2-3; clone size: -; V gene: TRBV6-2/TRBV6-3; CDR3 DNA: TGTGCCAGCAGCACCGGGACGGTGCCAGATACGCAGTATTTT; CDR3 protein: CASSTGTVPDTQYF
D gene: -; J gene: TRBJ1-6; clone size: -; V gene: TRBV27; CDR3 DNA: TGTGCCAGCAGTTTTCAGGCAGATGTAACTTGGAATTCACCCCTCCACTTT; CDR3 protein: CASSFQADVTWNSPLHF